This T cell receptor beta chain was retrieved from a study of blood T cell repertoires in COVID-19. This table comes from immunoSEQ multiplex PCR, and its TCRdb copy is limited to in-frame clones, with some not included. The sample includes some 190,000 clones, roughly 80% of them seen just once. The CDR3 is 15 residues long. V dropped 2 bases and J dropped 0; count of bases not matched to a gene: 0. In germline, CDR1 is MDHEN, CDR2 SYDVKM. The genes are TRBV28 and TRBJ2-5; 10 nucleotides line up with TRBD2. The specimen sequenced was PBMCs or T cells enriched from blood (not recorded which). The sequence came from a man aged 55 to 70 who had been exposed to COVID-19. The DNA for the CDR3 is TGTGCCAGCAGTTTAACTAGCGGGAACCAAGAGACCCAGTACTTC. Translating it yields CASSLTSGNQETQYF. Complete variable domain (other parts from reference TRBV28 and TRBJ2-5): DVKVTQSSRYLVKRTGEKVFLECVQDMDHENMFWYRQDPGLGLRLIYFSYDVKMKEKGDIPEGYSVSREKKERFSLILESASTNQTSMYLCASSLTSGNQETQYFGPGTRLLVL.